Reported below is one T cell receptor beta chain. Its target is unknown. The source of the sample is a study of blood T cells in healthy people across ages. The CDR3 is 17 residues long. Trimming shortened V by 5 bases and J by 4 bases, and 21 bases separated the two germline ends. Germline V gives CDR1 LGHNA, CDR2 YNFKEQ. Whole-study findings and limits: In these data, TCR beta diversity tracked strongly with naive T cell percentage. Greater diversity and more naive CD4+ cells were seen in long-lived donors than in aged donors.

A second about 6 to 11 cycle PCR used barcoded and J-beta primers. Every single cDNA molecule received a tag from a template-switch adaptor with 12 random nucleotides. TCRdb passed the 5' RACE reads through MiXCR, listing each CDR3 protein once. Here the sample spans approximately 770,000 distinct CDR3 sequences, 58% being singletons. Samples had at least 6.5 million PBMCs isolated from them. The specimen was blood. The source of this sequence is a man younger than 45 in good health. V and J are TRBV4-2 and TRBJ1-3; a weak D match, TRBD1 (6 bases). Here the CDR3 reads CASSSRSLGGGGNTIYF. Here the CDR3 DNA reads TGTGCCAGCAGCTCCCGATCCCTGGGGGGCGGAGGAAACACCATATATTTT.